The source of this T cell receptor (beta chain) is a study of somatic mutations in cytotoxic T cells in rheumatoid arthritis. Germline lookup yields CDR1 SGDLS and CDR2 YYNGEE. The V gene lost 0 bases and the J gene lost 1 base, with 9 bases spanning the gap. This CDR3 region has 15 residues. This clone was observed once. Only in-frame clones appear in the TCRdb table, and some are missing; sequencing was by immunoSEQ multiplex PCR. The profile shows approximately 20,000 clones, around 85% of them singletons. The chain combines TRBV9 with TRBJ2-3; D is undetermined. This TCR was recovered from a woman between 35 and 50 years old with rheumatoid arthritis. Sequencing was carried out using CD8+ T cells sorted from blood. This CDR3 is CASSVGGGGTDTQYF. Written as DNA, the CDR3 is TGTGCCAGCAGCGTAGGCGGCGGTGGCACAGATACGCAGTATTTT.